One TCR beta chain is described in this entry. There are a few counts of this clone. What this receptor recognizes is not known. The sample holds no much larger clone one base away, and base qualities are not on file. V is reduced by 0 bases and J by 8 bases, leaving a spacing of 6 bases between them. The CDR3 measures 13 amino acids from cysteine to phenylalanine. The kept DNA is CDR3 alone, 39 bases in frame from the first base. CDR1 SGHRS and CDR2 YFSETQ were looked up in the germline V gene. What the treatment or condition label conveys for this sample: roughly 19 received Ad26.COV2.S at low or high dose, single or two shots; about five received placebo; per-sample allocation not given. For vaccine and placebo recipients, repertoires were sequenced using samples collected on day 63 after the first injection. In Cohort 1b, 20 to 25 adults aged 18-55 years were enrolled at a single site in Boston, USA, between 29 July and 7 August 2020. Ad26.COV2.S was a replication-incompetent adenovirus type 26 vector that expressed a prefusion-stabilized SARS-CoV-2 spike protein derived from the original Wuhan strain.

The immunoSEQ Assay was the method used to sequence TCRbeta CDR3 regions. After extraction, genomic DNA underwent amplification by bias-controlled multiplex PCR, followed by high-throughput sequencing. Concerning the study's data processing: To quantify the absolute abundance of every unique TCRbeta CDR3 region, sequences were collapsed and filtered. T cell fraction was estimated by normalization of TCRbeta template counts to usable DNA, with usable DNA being measured through amplification of reference genes present in all nucleated cells. Repertoire TCRs were annotated as SARS-CoV-2-specific by exact matching of V gene, CDR3 amino acid sequence and J gene to a known reactive TCR set. The reference SARS-CoV-2 TCR set was obtained from MIRA and was filtered for enrichment in COVID-19-positive ImmuneCODE repertoires, whereby public or cross-reactive TCRs were removed. Using the MIRA antigens, annotated TCRs were further analysed by specific ORF or by position within an ORF. Breadth was defined as annotated unique rearrangements over total unique productive rearrangements; depth was the summed frequency of those rearrangements. TCR breadth was compared between groups using two-sided Wilcoxon rank-sum tests. TCRdb provides this immuneACCESS table in a form limited to in-frame rearrangements. Some clones are lacking; in checked studies, under half of them reflect an unresolved V gene, and why the rest are absent is not known. The V and J calls and clone size were taken over from that table, and D and trimming were inferred from the DNA. The sample includes about 380,000 clones, with 83% observed a single time. Together, the top ten hold 7% to 9.5% of the sample.

The data stem from a study of Ad26.COV2.S vaccination and SARS-CoV-2 variants (dated by TCRdb to the early 2020s). Regarding the research as a whole: Vaccine-arm donors came from COV1001, a multicentre, randomized, double-blind, placebo-controlled phase I-IIa trial of Ad26.COV2.S in healthy adults. Ad26.COV2.S was given intramuscularly at 5x10^10 or 1x10^11 viral particles, as a single shot or as two shots 56 days apart. Trial participants were randomized into five groups of five, in which low-dose or high-dose Ad26.COV2.S was given once or twice, or placebo was given on both occasions. Sequencing of the TCRbeta repertoire served to evaluate the specificity and breadth of SARS-CoV-2-reactive T cell receptors following Ad26.COV2.S vaccination. A total of roughly 32 samples were included in the TCR-sequenced set, comprising around 19 Ad26.COV2.S vaccine recipients, 5 placebo recipients and 8 SARS-CoV-2 convalescent individuals. Investigators did not know the trial group allocation while performing experiments and assessing outcomes.

Overall results and qualifications from the work: The authors noted that total T cell responses may have been underestimated by the TCR breadth and depth analyses. Higher spike-specific TCR breadth was observed in Ad26.COV2.S recipients than in placebo recipients (P = 0.0014). The study was not powered for comparison of responses between vaccine doses or regimens. Vaccine and placebo recipients had similar non-spike TCR breadth, a finding consistent with the vaccine containing only spike. After vaccination, substantial breadth of spike-specific CD8+ and CD4+ T cell responses was reported.

The starting material was peripheral blood, obtained in a trial of Ad26.COV2.S vaccine versus placebo. The clonotype was recovered from a person between 18 and 60 years old who received the Ad26.COV2.S COVID-19 vaccine or a placebo. The chain is made from TRBV5-1 and TRBJ1-6; the D gene is unclear. The base sequence is TGCGCCAGCAGCTTGGGGACGGATTCACCCCTCCACTTT. This gives the protein CASSLGTDSPLHF.